This TCR beta chain was observed in a study of blood T cell repertoires in COVID-19. Study in general: Acute-phase and convalescent COVID-19 samples originated in the United States, Italy and Spain.

As handled by the study authors: Using reference gene primer amplification, nucleated cell counts were estimated. TCRdb's table, derived via immunoSEQ multiplex PCR, lists solely in-frame clones and lacks some. The DNA was the basis for D and trimming; V, J and clone size are from that table. The table includes about 330,000 clones, more than 75% detected once. CDR1 and CDR2 from the germline V gene are KGHSH and LQKENI. The length of the CDR3 is 15 residues. The ends lost 3 bases at V and 0 bases at J; junction bases unmatched: 2. The source is a woman in her fifties or sixties with active or convalescent COVID-19. The gene calls are TRBV18 and TRBJ2-7; the match to TRBD1 covers 10 bases. What was sequenced was peripheral blood. CDR3 sequence reads: CASSPDRGASYEQYF. CDR3 bases: TGTGCCAGCTCACCGGACAGGGGGGCCTCCTACGAGCAGTACTTC.